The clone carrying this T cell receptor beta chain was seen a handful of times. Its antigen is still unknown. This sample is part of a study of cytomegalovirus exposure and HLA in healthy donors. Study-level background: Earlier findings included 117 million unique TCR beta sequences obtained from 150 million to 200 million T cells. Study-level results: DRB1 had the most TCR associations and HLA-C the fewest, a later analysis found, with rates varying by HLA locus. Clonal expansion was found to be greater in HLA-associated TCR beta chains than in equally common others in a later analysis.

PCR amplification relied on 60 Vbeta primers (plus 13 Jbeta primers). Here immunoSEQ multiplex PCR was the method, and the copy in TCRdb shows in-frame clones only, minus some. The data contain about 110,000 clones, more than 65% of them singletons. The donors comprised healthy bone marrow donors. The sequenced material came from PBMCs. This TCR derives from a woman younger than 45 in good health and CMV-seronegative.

The CDR3 loop reads CASSGVAGGPSNEQFF. CDR3 in DNA: TGTGCCAGCAGCGGTGTAGCGGGAGGGCCGTCCAATGAGCAGTTCTTC. The V call is TRBV5-5, the J call TRBJ2-1; 11 bases are shared with TRBD2. The length of the CDR3 is 16 residues. V was clipped by 4 bases and J by 6 bases; unmatched bases: 9. Germline lookup yields CDR1 SGHKS and CDR2 YYEKEE (reference sequence). Together with reference TRBV5-5 and TRBJ2-1, the CDR3 gives the full variable domain: DAGVTQSPTHLIKTRGQQVTLRCSPISGHKSVSWYQQVLGQGPQFIFQYYEKEERGRGNFPDRFSARQFPNYSSELNVNALLLGDSALYLCASSGVAGGPSNEQFFGPGTRLTVL.